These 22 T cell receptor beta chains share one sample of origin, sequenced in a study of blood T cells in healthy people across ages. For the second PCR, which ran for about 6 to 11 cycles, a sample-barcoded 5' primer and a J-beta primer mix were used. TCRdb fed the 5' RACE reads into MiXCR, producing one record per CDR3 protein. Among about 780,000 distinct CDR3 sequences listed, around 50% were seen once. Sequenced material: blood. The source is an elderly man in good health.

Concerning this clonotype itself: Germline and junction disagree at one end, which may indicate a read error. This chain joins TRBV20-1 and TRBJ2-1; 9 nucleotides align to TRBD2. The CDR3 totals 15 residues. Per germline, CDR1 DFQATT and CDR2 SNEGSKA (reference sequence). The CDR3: CCAIFGTSNSNEQFF. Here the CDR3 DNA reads TGCTGTGCTATATTCGGGACTAGCAACTCCAATGAGCAGTTCTTC.

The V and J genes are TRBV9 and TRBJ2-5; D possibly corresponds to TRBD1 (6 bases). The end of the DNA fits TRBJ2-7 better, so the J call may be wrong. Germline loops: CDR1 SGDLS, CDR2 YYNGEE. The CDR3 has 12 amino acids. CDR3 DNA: TGTGCCGAACATCCGGACAGCTACGAGCAGTACTTC. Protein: CAEHPDSYEQYF.

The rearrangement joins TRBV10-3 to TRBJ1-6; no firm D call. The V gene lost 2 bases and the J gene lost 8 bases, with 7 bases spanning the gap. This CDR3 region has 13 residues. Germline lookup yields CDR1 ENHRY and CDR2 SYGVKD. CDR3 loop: CAISERGDSPLHF. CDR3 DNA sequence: TGTGCCATCAGTGAGAGAGGAGATTCACCCCTCCACTTT.

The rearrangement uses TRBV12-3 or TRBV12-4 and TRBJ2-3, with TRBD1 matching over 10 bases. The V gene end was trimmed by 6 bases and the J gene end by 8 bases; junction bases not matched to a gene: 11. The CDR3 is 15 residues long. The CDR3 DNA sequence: TGTGCCAGCAGGCGGGACAGGGGAAATTTGGGTACGCAGTATTTT. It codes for CASRRDRGNLGTQYF.

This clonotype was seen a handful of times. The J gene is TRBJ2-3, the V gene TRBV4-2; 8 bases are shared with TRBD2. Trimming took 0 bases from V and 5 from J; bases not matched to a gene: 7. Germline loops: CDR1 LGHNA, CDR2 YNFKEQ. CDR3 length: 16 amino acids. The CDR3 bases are TGTGCCAGCAGCCAAGATGGAAGGACTAGCCGAGATACGCAGTATTTT. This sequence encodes CASSQDGRTSRDTQYF.

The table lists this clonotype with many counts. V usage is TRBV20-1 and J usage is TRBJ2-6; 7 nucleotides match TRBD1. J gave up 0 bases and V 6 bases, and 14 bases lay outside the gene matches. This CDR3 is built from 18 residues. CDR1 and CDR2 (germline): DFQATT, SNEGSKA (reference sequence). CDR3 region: CSAMKFRDSSSGANVLTF. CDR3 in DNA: TGCAGTGCCATGAAATTCCGGGACAGCAGCTCTGGGGCCAACGTCCTGACTTTC.

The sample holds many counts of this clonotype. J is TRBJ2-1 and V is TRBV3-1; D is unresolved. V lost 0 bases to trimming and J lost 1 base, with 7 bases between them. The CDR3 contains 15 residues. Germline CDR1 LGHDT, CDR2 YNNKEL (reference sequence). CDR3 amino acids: CASSQDPSSYNEQFF. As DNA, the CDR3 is TGTGCCAGCAGCCAAGATCCATCATCCTACAATGAGCAGTTCTTC.

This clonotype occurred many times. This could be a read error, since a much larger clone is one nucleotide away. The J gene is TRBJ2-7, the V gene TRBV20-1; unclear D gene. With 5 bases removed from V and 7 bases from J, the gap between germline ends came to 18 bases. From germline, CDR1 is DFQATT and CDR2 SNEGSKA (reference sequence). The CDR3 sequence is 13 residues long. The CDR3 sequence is CSAEVDSMDEQYF. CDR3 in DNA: TGCAGTGCTGAAGTGGATTCGATGGATGAGCAGTACTTC.

CDR3 nucleotide sequence: TGTGCCAGCAGCCACGCTACCGCTGAAGCTTTCTTT. It is translated as CASSHATAEAFF. The gene calls are TRBV3-1 and TRBJ1-1; no clear D. Germline lookup yields CDR1 LGHDT and CDR2 YNNKEL (reference sequence). V was pared by 3 bases and J by 6 bases, with 8 bases between. The CDR3 consists of 12 residues. Looking up the rest from reference TRBV3-1 and TRBJ1-1 gives the full variable domain: DTAVSQTPKYLVTQMGNDKSIKCEQNLGHDTMYWYKQDSKKFLKIMFSYNNKELIINETVPNRFSPKSPDKAHLNLHINSLELGDSAVYFCASSHATAEAFFGQGTRLTVV.

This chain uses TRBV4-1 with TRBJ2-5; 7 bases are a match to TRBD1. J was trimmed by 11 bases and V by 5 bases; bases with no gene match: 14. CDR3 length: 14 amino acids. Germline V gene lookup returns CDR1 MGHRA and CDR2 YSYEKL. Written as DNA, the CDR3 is TGCGCCAGCAGCTCAAGGGGGCTATCCAATGAGCAGTACTTC. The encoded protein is CASSSRGLSNEQYF.

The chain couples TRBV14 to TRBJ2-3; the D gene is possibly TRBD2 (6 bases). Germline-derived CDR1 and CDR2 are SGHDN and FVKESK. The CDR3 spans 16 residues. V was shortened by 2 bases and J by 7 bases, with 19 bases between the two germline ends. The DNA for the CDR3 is TGTGCCAGCAGCCAAATCGGACTCGACCGGGGGAATACGCAGTATTTT. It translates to CASSQIGLDRGNTQYF.

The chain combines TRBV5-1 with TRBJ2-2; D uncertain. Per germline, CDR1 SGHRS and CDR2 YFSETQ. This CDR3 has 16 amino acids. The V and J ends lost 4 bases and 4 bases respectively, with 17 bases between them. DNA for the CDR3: TGCGCCAGCAGCGTGACTTTAAATCAGGTCACCGGGGAGCTGTTTTTT. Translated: CASSVTLNQVTGELFF.

CDR3 nucleotide sequence: TGTGCCAGCAGTTTAGCAGGGAATTCACCCCTCCACTTT. Translation: CASSLAGNSPLHF. The chain couples TRBV28 to TRBJ1-6, with D perhaps TRBD1 (5 bases). This CDR3 is built from 13 residues. CDR1 and CDR2 from the germline V gene are MDHEN and SYDVKM. Deletions cut 2 bases from V and 7 bases from J, with 6 bases between.

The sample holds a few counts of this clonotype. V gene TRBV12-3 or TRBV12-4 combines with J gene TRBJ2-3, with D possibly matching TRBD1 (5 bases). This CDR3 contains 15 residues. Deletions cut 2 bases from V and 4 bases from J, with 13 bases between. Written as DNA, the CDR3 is TGTGCCAGCAGTTTACCCGCCGTCAGGGCAGATACGCAGTATTTT. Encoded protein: CASSLPAVRADTQYF.

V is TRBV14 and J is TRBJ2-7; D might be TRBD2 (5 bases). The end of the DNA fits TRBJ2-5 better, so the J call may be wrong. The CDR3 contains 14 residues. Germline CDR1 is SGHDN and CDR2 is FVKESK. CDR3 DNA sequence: TGTGCCAGCAGCCCCTGGACTCTTCAAGAGACCCAGTACTTC. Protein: CASSPWTLQETQYF.

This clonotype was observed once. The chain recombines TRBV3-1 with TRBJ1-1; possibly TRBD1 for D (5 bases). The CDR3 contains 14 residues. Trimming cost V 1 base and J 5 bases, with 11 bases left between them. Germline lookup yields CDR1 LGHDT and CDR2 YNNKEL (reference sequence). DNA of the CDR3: TGTGCCAGCAGCCAAGTAGGGGAGGGGACTGAAGCTTTCTTT. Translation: CASSQVGEGTEAFF.

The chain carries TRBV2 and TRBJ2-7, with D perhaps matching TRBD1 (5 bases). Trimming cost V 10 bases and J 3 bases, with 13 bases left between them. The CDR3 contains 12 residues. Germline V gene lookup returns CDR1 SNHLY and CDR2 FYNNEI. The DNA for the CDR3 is TGTGCCACTTCGACAGACCTCTACGAGCAGTACTTC. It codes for CATSTDLYEQYF.

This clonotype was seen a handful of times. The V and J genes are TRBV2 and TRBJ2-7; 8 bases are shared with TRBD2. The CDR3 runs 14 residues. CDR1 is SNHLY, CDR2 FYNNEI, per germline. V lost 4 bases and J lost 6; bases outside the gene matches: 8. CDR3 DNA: TGTGCCAGCAGTGGGTGGACTAGCATCGGCGAGCAGTACTTC. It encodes CASSGWTSIGEQYF.

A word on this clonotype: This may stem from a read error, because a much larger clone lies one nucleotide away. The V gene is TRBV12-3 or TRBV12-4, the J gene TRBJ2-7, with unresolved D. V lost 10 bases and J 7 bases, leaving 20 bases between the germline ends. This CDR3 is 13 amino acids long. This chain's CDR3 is CANSPNRWNEQYF. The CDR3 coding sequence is TGTGCCAACAGCCCGAATAGGTGGAATGAGCAGTACTTC.

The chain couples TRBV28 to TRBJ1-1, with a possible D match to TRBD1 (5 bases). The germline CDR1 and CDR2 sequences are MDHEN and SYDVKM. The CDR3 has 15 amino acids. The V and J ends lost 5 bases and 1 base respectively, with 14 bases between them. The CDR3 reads CASSQIGTANTEAFF. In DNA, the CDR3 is TGTGCCAGCAGTCAGATAGGGACGGCGAACACTGAAGCTTTCTTT. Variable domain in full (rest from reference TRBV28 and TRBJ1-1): DVKVTQSSRYLVKRTGEKVFLECVQDMDHENMFWYRQDPGLGLRLIYFSYDVKMKEKGDIPEGYSVSREKKERFSLILESASTNQTSMYLCASSQIGTANTEAFFGQGTRLTVV.

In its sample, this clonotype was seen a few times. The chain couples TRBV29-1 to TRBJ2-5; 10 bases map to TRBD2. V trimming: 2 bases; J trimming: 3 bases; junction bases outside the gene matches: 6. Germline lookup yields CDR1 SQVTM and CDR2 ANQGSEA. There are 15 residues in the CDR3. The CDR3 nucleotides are TGCAGCGTTGAAATCCTAGCGGGAGAGGAAGAGACCCAGTACTTC. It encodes CSVEILAGEEETQYF.

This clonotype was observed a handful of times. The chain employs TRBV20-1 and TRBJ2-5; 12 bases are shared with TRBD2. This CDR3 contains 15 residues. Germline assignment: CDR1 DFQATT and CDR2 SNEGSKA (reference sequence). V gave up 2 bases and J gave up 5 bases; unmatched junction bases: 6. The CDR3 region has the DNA TGCAGTGCTAGAAAACTAGCGGGAGGTGATGAGACCCAGTACTTC. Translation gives CSARKLAGGDETQYF.